This T cell receptor (beta chain) was recovered during a study of cytomegalovirus exposure and HLA in healthy donors. A multiplex PCR was run with 60 Vbeta primers and 13 Jbeta primers. Sequencing was performed with immunoSEQ multiplex PCR; in TCRdb, only in-frame clones are kept and a portion is missing. The top ten clones hold around 4.4% of a sample with about 170,000 clones, less than 90% of them seen once. This CDR3 region has 15 residues. V was trimmed by 4 bases and J by 8 bases, leaving 15 bases between them. The V gene's germline CDR1 is SGHVS and CDR2 FNYEAQ. This clonotype was sampled from a woman aged 50 to 60 in good health and CMV-seropositive. The sequencing sample was made of PBMCs. The V and J genes are TRBV7-6 and TRBJ1-6, with TRBD1 as a possible D gene (5 bases). CDR3 residues: CASSSSGGRDSPLHF. The CDR3 region has the DNA TGTGCCAGCAGCTCCTCGGGGGGACGGGATTCACCCCTCCACTTT.